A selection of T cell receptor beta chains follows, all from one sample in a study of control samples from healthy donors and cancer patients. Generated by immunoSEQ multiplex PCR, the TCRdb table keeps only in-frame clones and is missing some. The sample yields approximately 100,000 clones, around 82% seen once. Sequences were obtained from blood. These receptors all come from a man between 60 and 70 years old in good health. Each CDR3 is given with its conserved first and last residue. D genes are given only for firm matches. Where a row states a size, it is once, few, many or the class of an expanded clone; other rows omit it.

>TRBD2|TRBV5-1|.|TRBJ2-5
CASSPGLAGGGGETQYF
TGCGCCAGCAGCCCTGGACTAGCGGGAGGAGGGGGAGAGACCCAGTACTTC
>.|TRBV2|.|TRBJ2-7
CASVVRGGPGEQYF
TGTGCCAGCGTAGTGCGTGGCGGACCGGGCGAGCAGTACTTC
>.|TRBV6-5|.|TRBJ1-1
CASSYRERGTEAFF
TGTGCCAGCAGTTACCGGGAACGGGGTACTGAAGCTTTCTTT
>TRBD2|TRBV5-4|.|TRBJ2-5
CASSYFGTSGGTQYF
TGTGCCAGCAGCTACTTCGGGACTAGCGGGGGGACCCAGTACTTC
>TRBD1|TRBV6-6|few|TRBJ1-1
CASRKPQGANTEAFF
TGTGCCAGCAGAAAACCACAGGGGGCGAACACTGAAGCTTTCTTT
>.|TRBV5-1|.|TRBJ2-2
CASSLDQTGELFF
TGCGCCAGCAGCTTGGACCAGACCGGGGAGCTGTTTTTT
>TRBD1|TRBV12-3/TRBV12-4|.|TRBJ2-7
CASSWDRYYEQYF
TGTGCCAGCAGCTGGGACAGATACTACGAGCAGTACTTC
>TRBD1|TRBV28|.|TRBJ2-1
CATSQWDSYNEQFF
TGTGCTACCAGCCAATGGGACAGCTACAATGAGCAGTTCTTC
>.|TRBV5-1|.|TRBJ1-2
CASSLEVNYGYTF
TGCGCCAGCAGCTTGGAGGTTAACTATGGCTACACCTTC
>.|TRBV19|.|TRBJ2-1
CASSIGARGLVRNEQFF
TGTGCCAGTAGTATAGGTGCGAGAGGACTGGTTCGGAATGAGCAGTTCTTC
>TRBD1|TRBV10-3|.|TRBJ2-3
CAITTGETDTQYF
TGTGCCATCACCACAGGGGAAACAGATACGCAGTATTTT
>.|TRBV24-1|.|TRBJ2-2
CATSDFVGTGELFF
TGTGCCACCAGTGATTTTGTAGGCACCGGGGAGCTGTTTTTT
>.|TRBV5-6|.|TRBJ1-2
CASSLRAEQLSGYTF
TGTGCCAGCAGCTTGAGGGCAGAACAGCTAAGCGGCTACACCTTC
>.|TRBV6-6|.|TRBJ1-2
CASSQRGNYGYTF
TGTGCCAGCAGTCAAAGGGGGAACTATGGCTACACCTTC
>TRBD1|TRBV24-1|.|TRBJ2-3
CATSGGTGITDTQYF
TGTGCCACCAGTGGAGGGACAGGGATTACAGATACGCAGTATTTT
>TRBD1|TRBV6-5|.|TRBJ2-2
CASSWDRGTGELFF
TGTGCCAGCAGTTGGGACAGGGGCACCGGGGAGCTGTTTTTT
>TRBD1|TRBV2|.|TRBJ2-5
CASRLYGIRDRQETQYF
TGTGCCAGCAGACTTTACGGTATCCGGGACAGACAAGAGACCCAGTACTTC
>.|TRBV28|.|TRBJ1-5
CASSSQPPYSNQPQHF
TGTGCCAGCAGTTCTCAACCCCCTTATAGCAATCAGCCCCAGCATTTT
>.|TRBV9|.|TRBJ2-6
CASSTPPGANVLTF
TGTGCCAGCAGCACCCCACCCGGGGCCAACGTCCTGACTTTC
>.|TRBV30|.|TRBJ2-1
CAWGGGASGGYRFF
.
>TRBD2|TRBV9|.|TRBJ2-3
CASSAPSGTSTDTQYF
TGTGCCAGCAGCGCCCCTAGCGGGACTAGCACAGATACGCAGTATTTT
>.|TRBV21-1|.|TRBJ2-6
CASCLVGPRANVLTF
TGTGCCAGCTGCCTAGTAGGGCCGCGGGCCAACGTCCTGACTTTC
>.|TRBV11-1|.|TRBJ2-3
CASSFRLASTDTQYF
TGTGCCAGCAGCTTCCGGCTAGCCAGCACAGATACGCAGTATTTT
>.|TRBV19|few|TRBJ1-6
CASTKTESSYNSPLHF
TGTGCCAGTACCAAGACAGAGAGCTCCTATAATTCACCCCTCCACTTT
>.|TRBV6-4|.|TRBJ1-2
CASSDSEGSGYTF
TGTGCCAGCAGTGACTCTGAGGGAAGTGGCTACACCTTC
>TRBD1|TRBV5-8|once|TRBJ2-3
CASSSLRGGQGYDTQYF
TGTGCCAGCAGCTCCCTACGCGGCGGACAGGGATACGATACGCAGTATTTT
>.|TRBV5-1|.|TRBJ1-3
CASSRGESGNTIYF
TGCGCCAGCAGCAGGGGGGAATCTGGAAACACCATATATTTT
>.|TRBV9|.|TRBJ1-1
CASSVGGGDGYTEAFF
TGTGCCAGCAGCGTAGGGGGCGGGGATGGGTACACTGAAGCTTTCTTT
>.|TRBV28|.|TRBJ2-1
CASSLLNNEQFF
TGTGCCAGCAGTTTATTAAACAATGAGCAGTTCTTC
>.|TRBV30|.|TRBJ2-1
CAWSVRLSGGVDNEQFF
TGTGCCTGGAGTGTGAGGCTCTCCGGTGGGGTCGACAATGAGCAGTTCTTC
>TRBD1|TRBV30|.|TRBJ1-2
CASTGAYGYTF
TGTGCCTCCACAGGGGCCTATGGCTACACCTTC
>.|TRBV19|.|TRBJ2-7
CASSTRDFHKIRSSYEQYF
TGTGCCAGTAGTACCCGGGACTTTCACAAGATAAGGAGCTCCTACGAGCAGTACTTC